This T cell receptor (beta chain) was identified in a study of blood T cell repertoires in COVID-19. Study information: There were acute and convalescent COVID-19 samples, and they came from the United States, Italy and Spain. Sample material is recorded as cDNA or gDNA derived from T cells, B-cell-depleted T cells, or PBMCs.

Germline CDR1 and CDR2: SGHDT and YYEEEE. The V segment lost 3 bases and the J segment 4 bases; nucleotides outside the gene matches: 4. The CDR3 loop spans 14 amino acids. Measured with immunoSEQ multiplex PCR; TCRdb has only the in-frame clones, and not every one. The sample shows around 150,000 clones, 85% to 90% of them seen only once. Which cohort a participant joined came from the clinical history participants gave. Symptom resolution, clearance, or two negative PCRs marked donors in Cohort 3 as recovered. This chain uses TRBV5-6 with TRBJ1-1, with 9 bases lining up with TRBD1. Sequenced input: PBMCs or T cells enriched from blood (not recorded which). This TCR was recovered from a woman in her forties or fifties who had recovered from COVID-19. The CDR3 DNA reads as TGTGCCAGCAGCTCCGGGACAGGGTCCACTGAAGCTTTCTTT. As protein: CASSSGTGSTEAFF.